This entry features one T cell receptor (beta chain) sequence. Antigen specificity is unknown. The TCRbeta library incorporated unique molecular identifiers. TCRdb reanalysed the PCR reads using MiXCR and keeps one entry per CDR3 protein. The data hold about 980,000 distinct CDR3 sequences, with about 29% observed a single time. This sample was included in a study of T-cell reconstitution after alpha-beta-depleted transplantation in children. The length of the CDR3 is 15 residues. Germline assignment: CDR1 SGHTA and CDR2 FQGNSA. J gave up 4 bases and V 0 bases, and 1 base lay outside the gene matches. Points from the study as a whole: In patients about two months after transplant, alpha-beta T cells reportedly arose from several hundred expanded graft clones. Some patients showed high day-60 TCRbeta diversity, which derived from surviving recipient T cells and thymic progenitors. Counts and diversity of T cells one year after transplant came mostly from newly produced T cells.

The sample was PBMCs, mostly from graft donor cells, taken 360 days after TCRalphabeta/CD19-depleted stem cell transplant. This chain connects TRBV7-2 to TRBJ2-4, with TRBD1 matching over 9 bases. The TCR originated in a boy in the first two years of life who had a stem cell transplant for SCID, so the T cells may come from the graft donor. The CDR3 coding sequence is TGTGCCAGCAGCTTAGCGACAGGGGGTAAAAACATTCAGTACTTC. The encoded protein is CASSLATGGKNIQYF.